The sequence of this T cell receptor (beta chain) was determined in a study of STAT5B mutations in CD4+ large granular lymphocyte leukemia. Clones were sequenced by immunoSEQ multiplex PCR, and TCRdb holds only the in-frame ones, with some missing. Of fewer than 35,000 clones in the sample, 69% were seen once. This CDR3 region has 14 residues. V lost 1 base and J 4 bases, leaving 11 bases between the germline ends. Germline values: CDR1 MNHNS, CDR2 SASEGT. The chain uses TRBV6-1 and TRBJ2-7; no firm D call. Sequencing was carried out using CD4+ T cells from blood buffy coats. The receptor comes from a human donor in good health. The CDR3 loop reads CASSEGLGIYEQYF. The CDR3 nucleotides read TGTGCCAGCAGTGAAGGCCTGGGAATATACGAGCAGTACTTC.